This is a list of T cell receptor beta chains from one sample in a study of CD8 T cells in ankylosing spondylitis. TCRdb redid the calling of the 5' RACE reads with MiXCR, one entry per CDR3 protein. The sample yields 90,000 to 120,000 distinct CDR3 sequences, under 30% seen once. Sequenced material: synovial fluid, either unsorted or a sorted T cell fraction (not recorded which). The source is a male donor with ankylosing spondylitis. CDR3s leave out the opening cysteine and the closing phenylalanine or tryptophan. D genes are given only for firm matches.

d_gene: NA; v_gene: TRBV12-3/TRBV12-4; j_gene: TRBJ1-2; CDR3aa: ASNRRGANYGYT
d_gene: TRBD2; v_gene: TRBV7-9; j_gene: TRBJ2-5; CDR3aa: ASNKRDGTQY
d_gene: NA; v_gene: TRBV29-1; j_gene: TRBJ2-6; CDR3aa: SVEVTRGANVLT
d_gene: TRBD2; v_gene: TRBV20-1; j_gene: TRBJ2-3; CDR3aa: SAREPTSGRIDTQY
d_gene: NA; v_gene: TRBV19; j_gene: TRBJ2-3; CDR3aa: ASSLGGTGLTDTQY
d_gene: NA; v_gene: TRBV11-2; j_gene: TRBJ2-2; CDR3aa: ASSSRNTGELF
d_gene: NA; v_gene: TRBV19; j_gene: TRBJ2-5; CDR3aa: ASSIRVSETQY
d_gene: TRBD1; v_gene: TRBV10-3; j_gene: TRBJ1-1; CDR3aa: AISGGQMNTEAF
d_gene: NA; v_gene: TRBV29-1; j_gene: TRBJ1-1; CDR3aa: SVTRYTEAF
d_gene: NA; v_gene: TRBV5-6; j_gene: TRBJ1-2; CDR3aa: ASLKLRDHYYGYT
d_gene: NA; v_gene: TRBV6-1; j_gene: TRBJ1-6; CDR3aa: ASGVDGRNYNSPLH
d_gene: NA; v_gene: TRBV20-1; j_gene: TRBJ2-3; CDR3aa: SARHSHTDTQY
d_gene: NA; v_gene: TRBV20-1; j_gene: TRBJ2-1; CDR3aa: SARDVLETSYNEQF
d_gene: NA; v_gene: TRBV20-1; j_gene: TRBJ1-2; CDR3aa: SARGPTGDYYGYT
d_gene: NA; v_gene: TRBV5-1; j_gene: TRBJ2-3; CDR3aa: ASSFRTDTQY
d_gene: TRBD2; v_gene: TRBV7-9; j_gene: TRBJ2-1; CDR3aa: ASSAPSGRKDNEQF
d_gene: NA; v_gene: TRBV2; j_gene: TRBJ2-1; CDR3aa: ASRFVSYNEQF
d_gene: TRBD2; v_gene: TRBV28; j_gene: TRBJ2-3; CDR3aa: ASKRAGASDTQY
d_gene: NA; v_gene: TRBV15; j_gene: TRBJ2-1; CDR3aa: ATSSLRGEGHNEQF
d_gene: NA; v_gene: TRBV5-6; j_gene: TRBJ1-2; CDR3aa: ASSLGQGWDYGYT
d_gene: TRBD2; v_gene: TRBV7-2; j_gene: TRBJ2-7; CDR3aa: ASSSGGPVYEQY
d_gene: TRBD1; v_gene: TRBV20-1; j_gene: TRBJ1-1; CDR3aa: SACQGAAEAF
d_gene: NA; v_gene: TRBV12-3/TRBV12-4; j_gene: TRBJ2-3; CDR3aa: ASILLDTQY
d_gene: NA; v_gene: TRBV3-1; j_gene: TRBJ2-5; CDR3aa: ASSQNGREETQY
d_gene: TRBD2; v_gene: TRBV20-1; j_gene: TRBJ2-7; CDR3aa: SARGLAEPYEQY
d_gene: NA; v_gene: TRBV12-5; j_gene: TRBJ2-1; CDR3aa: ASGLVRSGPYNEQF
d_gene: TRBD2; v_gene: TRBV25-1; j_gene: TRBJ2-3; CDR3aa: ASSEYRTSGGSTDTQY
d_gene: NA; v_gene: TRBV14; j_gene: TRBJ2-7; CDR3aa: ASSQDSEQY
d_gene: NA; v_gene: TRBV4-1; j_gene: TRBJ1-2; CDR3aa: ASSQPRDGYT
d_gene: NA; v_gene: TRBV7-9; j_gene: TRBJ2-1; CDR3aa: ASSLAGGHNEQF
d_gene: TRBD1; v_gene: TRBV20-1; j_gene: TRBJ2-5; CDR3aa: SATTGAEGETQY
d_gene: NA; v_gene: TRBV11-2; j_gene: TRBJ2-5; CDR3aa: ASSFHEATISY
d_gene: NA; v_gene: TRBV7-9; j_gene: TRBJ2-5; CDR3aa: ASSLETQY
d_gene: NA; v_gene: TRBV24-1; j_gene: TRBJ2-3; CDR3aa: ATSGGGTDTQY
d_gene: NA; v_gene: TRBV11-3; j_gene: TRBJ1-1; CDR3aa: ASSFIPMSEAF
d_gene: NA; v_gene: TRBV20-1; j_gene: TRBJ2-3; CDR3aa: SASPRRKGFTDTQY
d_gene: TRBD2; v_gene: TRBV29-1; j_gene: TRBJ2-5; CDR3aa: SVVGSGRGTQY
d_gene: NA; v_gene: TRBV11-2; j_gene: TRBJ2-2; CDR3aa: ASRITNTGELF
d_gene: TRBD1; v_gene: TRBV15; j_gene: TRBJ2-1; CDR3aa: ATSRQTGDEQF
d_gene: TRBD2; v_gene: TRBV20-1; j_gene: TRBJ2-3; CDR3aa: SARSPGLAGGDTQY
d_gene: TRBD2; v_gene: TRBV5-6; j_gene: TRBJ2-1; CDR3aa: ASSSLGTGGLAGVGEQF
d_gene: NA; v_gene: TRBV12-3/TRBV12-4; j_gene: TRBJ2-1; CDR3aa: ASSPTGLPYNEQF
d_gene: NA; v_gene: TRBV10-1; j_gene: TRBJ1-1; CDR3aa: ASSETQRNTEAF
d_gene: NA; v_gene: TRBV3-1; j_gene: TRBJ2-7; CDR3aa: ASSTRREQY
d_gene: NA; v_gene: TRBV7-6; j_gene: TRBJ2-3; CDR3aa: ASSFYVGSDTQY
d_gene: NA; v_gene: TRBV19; j_gene: TRBJ2-3; CDR3aa: ASGGQRSDTQY
d_gene: NA; v_gene: TRBV16; j_gene: TRBJ1-5; CDR3aa: ASSQWSAGNQPQH
d_gene: NA; v_gene: TRBV6-1; j_gene: TRBJ1-1; CDR3aa: ASSEPAGRNKAF
d_gene: NA; v_gene: TRBV29-1; j_gene: TRBJ1-4; CDR3aa: SVAVSGGEKLF
d_gene: NA; v_gene: TRBV7-6; j_gene: TRBJ1-1; CDR3aa: ASSSSGTEAF
d_gene: NA; v_gene: TRBV4-2; j_gene: TRBJ2-1; CDR3aa: ASSRQQGEVGNEQF
d_gene: NA; v_gene: TRBV7-7; j_gene: TRBJ1-3; CDR3aa: ASSPASGNTIY
d_gene: NA; v_gene: TRBV7-9; j_gene: TRBJ2-2; CDR3aa: ASSLIYGREKLF
d_gene: NA; v_gene: TRBV5-6; j_gene: TRBJ1-6; CDR3aa: ASSLGSSYNSPLH
d_gene: NA; v_gene: TRBV7-6; j_gene: TRBJ1-6; CDR3aa: ASSLAGTRESPLH
d_gene: NA; v_gene: TRBV24-1; j_gene: TRBJ2-1; CDR3aa: ATSDPVLAAFYNEQF
d_gene: TRBD1; v_gene: TRBV11-2; j_gene: TRBJ1-1; CDR3aa: ASSLNGDRGKAF
d_gene: TRBD2; v_gene: TRBV20-1; j_gene: TRBJ2-1; CDR3aa: SASRSHLGLAGAGEQF
d_gene: NA; v_gene: TRBV5-1; j_gene: TRBJ1-3; CDR3aa: ASRGGRGENTIY
d_gene: NA; v_gene: TRBV7-2; j_gene: TRBJ1-2; CDR3aa: ASSPLPGHGYT